These T cell receptor beta chains were read from a single sample in a study of T-cell memory formation after mild COVID-19. TCRdb reprocessed the 5' RACE reads via MiXCR and lists one record per CDR3 protein. The data contain 450,000 or so distinct CDR3 sequences, 20% of them singletons. Material for sequencing was PBMCs or a T cell subset sorted from them (not recorded which). The receptors come from an adult woman who had mild COVID-19 (a few samples of this study predate the infection). Cell type and time point are not known. The CDR3 runs from the conserved cysteine through the conserved F or W. D genes are given only for firm matches. A clone size is listed for some rows: how often the clone was seen (once, few, many), or a class if it is expanded.

V gene	D gene	J gene	clone size	CDR3 length	CDR3 DNA	CDR3 protein
TRBV6-5	-	TRBJ2-1	few	16	TGTGCCAGCAGCCAAAAAGCGGGTTACTCCTACAATGAGCAGTTCTTC	CASSQKAGYSYNEQFF
TRBV2	-	TRBJ2-5	few	15	TGTGCCAGCAGTTCTGACAGATCCACCCAAGAGACCCAGTACTTC	CASSSDRSTQETQYF
TRBV7-6	-	TRBJ2-1	many	18	TGTGCCAGCAGCTCACAGGGCTTTCACTTCTCCTCCTACAATGAGCAGTTCTTC	CASSSQGFHFSSYNEQFF
TRBV7-8	-	TRBJ2-6	few	16	TGTGCCAGCAGCAACTCCAACAGGGCTGGGGCCAACGTCCTGACTTTC	CASSNSNRAGANVLTF
TRBV3-1	-	TRBJ1-1	few	14	TGTGCCAGCAGCCGAAGCCAGGTCGGCTCTGAAGCTTTCTTT	CASSRSQVGSEAFF
TRBV7-2	-	TRBJ2-3	many	14	TGTGCCAGCTCCCCGGGACGAATCACAGATACGCAGTATTTT	CASSPGRITDTQYF
TRBV20-1	TRBD1	TRBJ2-3	-	15	TGCAGTGCTAGAGCCTGGACAGGGGACCCAGATACGCAGTATTTT	CSARAWTGDPDTQYF
TRBV13	TRBD1	TRBJ2-7	-	18	TGTGCCAGCAGCCAGAGCGGGACCGGGACAGGGGACTCCTACGAGCAGTACTTC	CASSQSGTGTGDSYEQYF
TRBV13	TRBD2	TRBJ2-6	-	18	TGTGCCAGCAGCTCCCTAGCGGGGGGACTCTCTGGGGCCAACGTCCTGACTTTC	CASSSLAGGLSGANVLTF
TRBV29-1	-	TRBJ1-2	few	14	TGCAGCGTTGAAGATCTGTGGGGGAGCTATGGCTACACCTTC	CSVEDLWGSYGYTF
TRBV6-5	TRBD2	TRBJ2-7	-	14	TGTGCCAGCAGTTCGGGACTAGCGGCCTCCGAGCAGTACTTC	CASSSGLAASEQYF
TRBV5-1	TRBD1	TRBJ2-7	few	16	TGCGCCAGCAGCTTGGGGGACAGGGGGCGTATCTACGAGCAGTACTTC	CASSLGDRGRIYEQYF
TRBV5-1	-	TRBJ2-7	-	15	TGCGCCAGCAGCTTGGAATTTGGGGGCGGCTACGAGCAGTACTTC	CASSLEFGGGYEQYF
TRBV6-5	-	TRBJ2-1	-	13	TGTGCCAGCAGGGTCAACTCAGGGAATGAGCAGTTCTTC	CASRVNSGNEQFF
TRBV7-9	-	TRBJ2-6	few	18	TGTGCCAGCAGCGCCAGACCTAAGGCCCCCGCTGGGGCCAACGTCCTGACTTTC	CASSARPKAPAGANVLTF
TRBV6-2/TRBV6-3	-	TRBJ1-1	-	16	TGTGCCAGCAGTTCGCCGGCCCACTCCAAGAACACTGAAGCTTTCTTT	CASSSPAHSKNTEAFF
TRBV7-2	-	TRBJ2-5	-	13	TGTGCCAGCAGTGGAGGGGTTGCGGAGACCCAGTACTTC	CASSGGVAETQYF
TRBV5-1	TRBD1	TRBJ2-1	few	15	TGCGCCAGCAGCTTGAACTCCGGGACAGGGAAGGAGCAGTTCTTC	CASSLNSGTGKEQFF